These T cell receptor beta chains were read from a single sample in a study of T-cell memory formation after mild COVID-19. MiXCR, applied by TCRdb to the 5' RACE reads, yields one record per CDR3 protein. The data contain 250,000 to 400,000 distinct CDR3 sequences, roughly an eighth of them seen just once; the ten biggest clones take up around 20%. Material for sequencing was PBMCs or a T cell subset sorted from them (not recorded which). These receptors came from a man younger than 35 who had mild COVID-19 (a few samples of this study predate the infection). Cell type and time point are not known. Each CDR3 is given with its conserved first and last residue. A D gene is named only where the DNA matches it firmly. Only some rows state a clone size, as once, few, many or a class for expanded clones.

CDR3 DNA,CDR3 protein,V gene,D gene,clone size,J gene
TGTGCCAGCAGCCCCGGGACCAATAATTCACCCCTCCACTTT,CASSPGTNNSPLHF,TRBV11-2,.,.,TRBJ1-6
TGCGCCAGCAGCCCCCGGGACTCCAACGACGGGGAGCTGTTTTTT,CASSPRDSNDGELFF,TRBV5-1,.,few,TRBJ2-2
TGTGCCAGCAGCCTACGTGGGACAGAAGAAAAACTGTTTTTT,CASSLRGTEEKLFF,TRBV11-2,TRBD1,once,TRBJ1-4
TGCGCCAGCAGCCCGAACACCGGGTGGGGTGAGCAGTTCTTC,CASSPNTGWGEQFF,TRBV5-1,.,few,TRBJ2-1
TGTGCCAGCAGCCAACTCCTGACAGGGAACGAGCAGTACTTC,CASSQLLTGNEQYF,TRBV14,TRBD1,.,TRBJ2-7
TGTGCCAGCAGTTCGTCAGGGGATCACGAGCAGTACTTC,CASSSSGDHEQYF,TRBV12-3/TRBV12-4,.,few,TRBJ2-7
TGCGCCAGCAGCTTGGCCGGTACGGGGGGTAGTGGAAAACTGTTTTTT,CASSLAGTGGSGKLFF,TRBV5-1,.,once,TRBJ1-4
TGTGCCATCAGTGAGTCCAACTATGGCTACACCTTC,CAISESNYGYTF,TRBV10-3,.,.,TRBJ1-2
TGCGCCAGCAGCCAGTCCCCAGGGGGTGGTTTAGCAGATACGCAGTATTTT,CASSQSPGGGLADTQYF,TRBV4-3,TRBD1,many,TRBJ2-3
TGTGCCAGCAGTTACTTAACAGGGGTCGGGTACACTGAAGCTTTCTTT,CASSYLTGVGYTEAFF,TRBV6-5,TRBD1,few,TRBJ1-1
TGTGCCATCAGTGAAGGGCGGGGGAGTAACTATGGCTACACCTTC,CAISEGRGSNYGYTF,TRBV10-3,.,few,TRBJ1-2
TGTGCCAGCAGCCGAACAGGGAAACACGAGCAGTTCTTC,CASSRTGKHEQFF,TRBV2,.,.,TRBJ2-1
TGTGCCAGCAGTTACGAGGCGGGGGGGAACAATGAGCAGTTCTTC,CASSYEAGGNNEQFF,TRBV6-5,TRBD2,.,TRBJ2-1
TGCGCCACCTCGAGGGAGGGGGGGGCTCTTCAAGAGACCCAGTACTTC,CATSREGGALQETQYF,TRBV10-2,.,.,TRBJ2-5
TGTGCCAGCAGTGACGGTCCGCAACGTAGCACAGATACGCAGTATTTT,CASSDGPQRSTDTQYF,TRBV6-4,.,.,TRBJ2-3
TGTGCCAGCAGTTACACCCCGGGGGCCTACGAGCAGTACTTC,CASSYTPGAYEQYF,TRBV6-2/TRBV6-3,.,.,TRBJ2-7
TGTGCCAGCAGCCCACTGACAGCGGTCACTGAAGCTTTCTTT,CASSPLTAVTEAFF,TRBV7-2,.,.,TRBJ1-1
TGTGCCAGCAGCCCACCAGGGGGCTCGGCTTTCTTT,CASSPPGGSAFF,TRBV6-6,TRBD1,.,TRBJ1-1
TGCAGCGTAGAGACAGAGTACGAGCAGTACTTC,CSVETEYEQYF,TRBV29-1,.,.,TRBJ2-7
TGCGCCAGCAGCCGGGAGACAGGTCCCTACGAGCAGTACTTC,CASSRETGPYEQYF,TRBV5-1,.,.,TRBJ2-7
TGTGCCAGCAGCTTAGTTTCCAGCTATGGCTACACCTTC,CASSLVSSYGYTF,TRBV7-9,.,.,TRBJ1-2
TGCGCCAGCAGCCAAGGGTTTCTAGCCTCCTACAATGAGCAGTTCTTC,CASSQGFLASYNEQFF,TRBV4-1,.,few,TRBJ2-1
TGTGCCAGCGTCGTCGGGGGGAGGGCCAAATTGGATACGCAGTATTTT,CASVVGGRAKLDTQYF,TRBV6-2/TRBV6-3,TRBD2,.,TRBJ2-3
TGTGCCAGCAGTTCTACCCTTCGGCGGGGTTACAATGAGCAGTTCTTC,CASSSTLRRGYNEQFF,TRBV6-2/TRBV6-3,.,few,TRBJ2-1
TGCAGTGCTAGAGACAGGGTATTAGGGGAGACCCAGTACTTC,CSARDRVLGETQYF,TRBV20-1,.,.,TRBJ2-5
TGTGCCAGCAGCTTATCTATTAGCGGGGGGGCCCATGAGCAGTTCTTC,CASSLSISGGAHEQFF,TRBV7-6,TRBD2,few,TRBJ2-1
TGCGCCAGCAGCCCGTACGGACAGGGGACGAGCTCCTATAATTCACCCCTCCACTTT,CASSPYGQGTSSYNSPLHF,TRBV5-1,TRBD1,few,TRBJ1-6
TGTGCCAGCAACCCGGGACACTCCCAAGAGACCCAGTACTTC,CASNPGHSQETQYF,TRBV6-2/TRBV6-3,.,few,TRBJ2-5
TGTGCCAGCAGCGATTCAGGGAGCTCCTACAATGAGCAGTTCTTC,CASSDSGSSYNEQFF,TRBV14,.,.,TRBJ2-1
TGTGCCAGCAGTTACGCCGGACTGGGCACTGAAGCTTTCTTT,CASSYAGLGTEAFF,TRBV6-2/TRBV6-3,.,few,TRBJ1-1
TGCAGCGTTACAGGAGTTAACGAGACCCAGTACTTC,CSVTGVNETQYF,TRBV29-1,.,many,TRBJ2-5
TGTGCCAGCAGTTTAAATCCCCAAGAGACCCAGTACTTC,CASSLNPQETQYF,TRBV12-3/TRBV12-4,.,.,TRBJ2-5
TGTGCCATCAGTGACCTGGGAGGCACTTCCTACGAGCAGTACTTC,CAISDLGGTSYEQYF,TRBV10-3,.,few,TRBJ2-7